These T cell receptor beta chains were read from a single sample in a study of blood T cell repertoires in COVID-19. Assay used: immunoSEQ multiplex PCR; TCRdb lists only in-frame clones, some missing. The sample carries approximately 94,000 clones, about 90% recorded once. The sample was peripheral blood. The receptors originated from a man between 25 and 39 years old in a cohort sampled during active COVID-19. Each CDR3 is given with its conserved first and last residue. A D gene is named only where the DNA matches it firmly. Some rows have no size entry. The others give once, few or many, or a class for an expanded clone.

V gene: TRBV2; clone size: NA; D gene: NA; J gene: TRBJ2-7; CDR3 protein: CASCLADLGEQYF; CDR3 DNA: TGTGCCAGCTGTTTGGCAGACTTAGGCGAGCAGTACTTC
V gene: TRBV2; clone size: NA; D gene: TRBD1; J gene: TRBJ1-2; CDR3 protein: CASRRDRGSSDGYTF; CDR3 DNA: TGTGCCAGCAGGAGAGACAGGGGCAGTTCGGATGGCTACACCTTC
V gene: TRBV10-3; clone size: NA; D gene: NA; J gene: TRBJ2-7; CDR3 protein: CAISEGQHYEQYF; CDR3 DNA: TGTGCCATCAGTGAAGGACAGCACTACGAGCAGTACTTC
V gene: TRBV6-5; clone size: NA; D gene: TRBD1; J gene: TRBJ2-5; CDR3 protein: CASGGLTGRETQYF; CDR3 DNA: TGTGCCAGCGGGGGATTGACAGGGCGAGAGACCCAGTACTTC
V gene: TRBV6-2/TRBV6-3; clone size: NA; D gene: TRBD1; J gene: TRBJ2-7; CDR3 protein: CASSYGGKGQGAYEQYF; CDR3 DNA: TGTGCCAGCAGTTACGGTGGGAAAGGGCAGGGGGCCTACGAGCAGTACTTC
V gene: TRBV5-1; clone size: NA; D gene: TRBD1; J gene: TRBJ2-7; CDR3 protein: CASSPQGAYEQYF; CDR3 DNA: TGCGCCAGCAGCCCACAGGGGGCCTACGAGCAGTACTTC
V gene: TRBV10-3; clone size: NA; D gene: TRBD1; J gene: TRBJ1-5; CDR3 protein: CANTGDLNQPQHF; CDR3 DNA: TGTGCCAACACAGGGGATCTCAATCAGCCCCAGCATTTT
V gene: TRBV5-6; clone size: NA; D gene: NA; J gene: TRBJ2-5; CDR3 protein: CASSWLRAAAGETQYF; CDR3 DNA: TGTGCCAGCAGCTGGTTGAGGGCCGCCGCGGGGGAGACCCAGTACTTC
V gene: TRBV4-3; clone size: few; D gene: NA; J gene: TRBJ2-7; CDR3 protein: CASSQGFLGGGTYEQYF; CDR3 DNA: TGCGCCAGCAGCCAAGGATTTCTGGGGGGGGGCACCTACGAGCAGTACTTC
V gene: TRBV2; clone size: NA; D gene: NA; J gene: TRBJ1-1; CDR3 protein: CASSEGRRMNTEAFF; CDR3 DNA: TGTGCCAGCAGTGAAGGGCGGAGGATGAACACTGAAGCTTTCTTT
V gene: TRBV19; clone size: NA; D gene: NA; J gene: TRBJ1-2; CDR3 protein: CASSITGNYTF; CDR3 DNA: TGTGCCAGTAGTATTACGGGGAACTACACCTTC
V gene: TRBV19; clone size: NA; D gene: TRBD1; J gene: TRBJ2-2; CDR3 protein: CASSFGQDRGELFF; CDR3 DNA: TGTGCCAGTAGTTTTGGACAGGACCGCGGGGAGCTGTTTTTT
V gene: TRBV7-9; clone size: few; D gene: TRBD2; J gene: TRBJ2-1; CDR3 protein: CASSPGLASSWQFF; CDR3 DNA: TGTGCCAGCAGCCCGGGACTAGCTAGCTCGTGGCAGTTCTTC
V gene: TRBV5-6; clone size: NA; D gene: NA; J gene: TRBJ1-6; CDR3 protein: CASSLLQNSPLHF; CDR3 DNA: TGTGCCAGCAGCTTACTACAAAATTCACCCCTCCACTTT
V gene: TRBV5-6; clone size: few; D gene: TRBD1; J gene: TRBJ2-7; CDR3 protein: CASSRTGTIKYEQYF; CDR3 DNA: TGTGCCAGCAGCAGGACAGGTACCATCAAGTACGAGCAGTACTTC
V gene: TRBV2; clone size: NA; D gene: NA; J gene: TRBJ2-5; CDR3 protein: CASSYWGLQETQYF; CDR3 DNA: TGTGCCAGCAGTTACTGGGGACTCCAAGAGACCCAGTACTTC
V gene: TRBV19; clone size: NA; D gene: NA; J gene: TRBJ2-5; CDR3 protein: CASSSKETQYF; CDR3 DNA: TGTGCCAGTAGTAGTAAAGAGACCCAGTACTTC
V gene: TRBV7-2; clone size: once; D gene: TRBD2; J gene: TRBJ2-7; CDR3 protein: CASSFTSDSYEQYF; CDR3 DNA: TGTGCCAGCAGCTTTACTAGCGACTCCTACGAGCAGTACTTC
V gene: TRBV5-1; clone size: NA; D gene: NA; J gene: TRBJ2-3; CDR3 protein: CASSPGQSTDTQYF; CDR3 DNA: TGCGCCAGCAGCCCCGGACAGTCAACAGATACGCAGTATTTT
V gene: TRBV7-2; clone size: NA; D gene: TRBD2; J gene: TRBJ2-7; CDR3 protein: CASSREGRQPYEQYF; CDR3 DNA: TGTGCCAGCAGCCGGGAGGGGAGACAACCCTACGAGCAGTACTTC
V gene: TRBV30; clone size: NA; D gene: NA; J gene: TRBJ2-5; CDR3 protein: CAWSQGETQYF; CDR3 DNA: TGTGCCTGGAGTCAGGGAGAGACCCAGTACTTC
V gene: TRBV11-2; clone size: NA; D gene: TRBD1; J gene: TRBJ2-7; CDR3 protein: CASSGTGGFYEQYF; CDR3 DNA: TGTGCCAGCAGCGGGACAGGGGGGTTCTACGAGCAGTACTTC
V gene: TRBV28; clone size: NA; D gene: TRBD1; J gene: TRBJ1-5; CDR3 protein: CASSWDRGGPPQHF; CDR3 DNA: TGTGCCAGCAGTTGGGACAGGGGTGGTCCGCCCCAGCATTTT
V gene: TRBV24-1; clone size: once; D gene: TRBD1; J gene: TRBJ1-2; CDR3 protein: CATSAGQGSGYTF; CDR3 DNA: TGTGCCACCAGTGCCGGACAGGGAAGTGGCTACACCTTC
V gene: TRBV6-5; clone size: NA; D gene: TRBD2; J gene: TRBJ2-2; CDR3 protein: CASSWHRGGRELFF; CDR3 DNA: TGTGCCAGCAGTTGGCATCGGGGGGGCCGGGAGCTGTTTTTT
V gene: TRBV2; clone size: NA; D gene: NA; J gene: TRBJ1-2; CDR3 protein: CASSVRTVNYGYTF; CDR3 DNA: TGTGCCAGCAGTGTCCGGACAGTTAACTATGGCTACACCTTC
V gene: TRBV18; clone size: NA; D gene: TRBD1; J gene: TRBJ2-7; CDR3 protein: CASSPPSQGAYEQYF; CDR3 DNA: TGTGCCAGCTCACCACCATCACAGGGGGCCTACGAGCAGTACTTC
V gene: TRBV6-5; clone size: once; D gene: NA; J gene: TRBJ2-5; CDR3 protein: CASSQNQGNQETQYF; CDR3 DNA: TGTGCCAGCAGCCAAAACCAGGGGAACCAAGAGACCCAGTACTTC
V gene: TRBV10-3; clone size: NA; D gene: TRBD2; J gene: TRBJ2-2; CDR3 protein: CAISAEHPLAGGNGELFF; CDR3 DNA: TGTGCCATCAGTGCCGAGCACCCACTAGCGGGGGGGAATGGGGAGCTGTTTTTT
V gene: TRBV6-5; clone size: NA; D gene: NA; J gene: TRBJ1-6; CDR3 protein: CASSYSTNRDNSPLHF; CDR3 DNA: TGTGCCAGCAGTTACTCGACCAACAGGGATAATTCACCCCTCCACTTT
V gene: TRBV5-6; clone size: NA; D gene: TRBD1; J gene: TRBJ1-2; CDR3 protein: CASSPGQRFRTF; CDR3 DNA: TGTGCCAGCAGCCCGGGACAGAGGTTCCGCACCTTC
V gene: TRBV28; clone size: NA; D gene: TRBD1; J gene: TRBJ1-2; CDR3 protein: CASTRTGMGYGYTF; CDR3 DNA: TGTGCCAGCACCCGGACAGGGATGGGCTATGGCTACACCTTC
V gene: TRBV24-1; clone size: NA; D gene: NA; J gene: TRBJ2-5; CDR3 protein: CATEDGGRETQYF; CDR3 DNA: TGTGCCACCGAAGACGGGGGGCGAGAGACCCAGTACTTC
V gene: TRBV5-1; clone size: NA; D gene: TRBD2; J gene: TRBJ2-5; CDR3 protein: CASSYLAGGYQETQYF; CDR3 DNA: TGCGCCAGCAGCTATCTAGCGGGGGGGTATCAAGAGACCCAGTACTTC
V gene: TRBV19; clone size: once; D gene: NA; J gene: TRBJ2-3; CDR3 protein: CASSIQGSDTQYF; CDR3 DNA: TGTGCCAGTAGTATTCAGGGTTCAGATACGCAGTATTTT
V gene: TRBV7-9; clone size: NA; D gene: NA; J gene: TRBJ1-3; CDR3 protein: CASSSSAGNTIYF; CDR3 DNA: TGTGCCAGCAGCTCTTCGGCTGGAAACACCATATATTTT
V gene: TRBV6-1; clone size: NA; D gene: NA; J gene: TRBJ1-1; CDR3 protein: CASSDGGTNTEAFF; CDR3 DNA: TGTGCCAGCAGTGACGGCGGAACGAACACTGAAGCTTTCTTT
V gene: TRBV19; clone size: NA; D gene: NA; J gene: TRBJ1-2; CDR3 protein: CASKTGSGNYGYTF; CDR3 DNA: TGTGCCAGTAAAACAGGGTCGGGGAACTATGGCTACACCTTC
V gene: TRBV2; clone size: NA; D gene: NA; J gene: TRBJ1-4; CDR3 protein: CASSEDDSSNEKLFF; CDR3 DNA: TGTGCCAGCAGTGAAGATGACAGTTCAAATGAAAAACTGTTTTTT
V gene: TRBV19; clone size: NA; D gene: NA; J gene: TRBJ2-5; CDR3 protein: CASSGRKETQYF; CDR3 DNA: TGTGCCAGTAGTGGGCGTAAAGAGACCCAGTACTTC
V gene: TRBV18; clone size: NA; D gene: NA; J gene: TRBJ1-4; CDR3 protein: CASSPRSGGTTNEKLFF; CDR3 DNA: TGTGCCAGCTCACCACGGAGCGGGGGCACAACTAATGAAAAACTGTTTTTT
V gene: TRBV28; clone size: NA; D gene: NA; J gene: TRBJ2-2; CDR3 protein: CASSLGRHNTGELFF; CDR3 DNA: TGTGCCAGCAGTTTAGGCCGACACAACACCGGGGAGCTGTTTTTT
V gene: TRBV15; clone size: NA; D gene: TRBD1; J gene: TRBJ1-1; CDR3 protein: CATSREGTGDAEAFF; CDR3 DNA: TGTGCCACCAGCAGAGAAGGGACAGGGGATGCTGAAGCTTTCTTT
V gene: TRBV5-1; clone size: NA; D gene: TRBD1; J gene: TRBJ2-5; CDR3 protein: CASSFPRTGGGETQYF; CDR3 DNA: TGCGCCAGCAGCTTCCCGCGGACAGGGGGCGGGGAGACCCAGTACTTC
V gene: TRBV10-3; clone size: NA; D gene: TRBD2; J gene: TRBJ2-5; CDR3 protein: CAISVERGDLMETQYF; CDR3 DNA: TGTGCCATCAGTGTAGAGCGGGGGGACTTAATGGAGACCCAGTACTTC
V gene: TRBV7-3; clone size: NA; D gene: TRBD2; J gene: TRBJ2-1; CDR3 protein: CASSATTSGGTVDNEQFF; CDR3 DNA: TGTGCCAGCAGCGCGACGACTAGCGGGGGCACGGTAGACAATGAGCAGTTCTTC
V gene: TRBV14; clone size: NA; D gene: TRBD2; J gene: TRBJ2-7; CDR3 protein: CASSQAGGYYEQYF; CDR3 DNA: TGTGCCAGCAGCCAAGCCGGGGGGTACTACGAGCAGTACTTC
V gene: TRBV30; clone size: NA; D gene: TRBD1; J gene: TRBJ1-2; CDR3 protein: CAWKVKGTGDLYGYTF; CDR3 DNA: TGTGCCTGGAAAGTCAAGGGGACAGGGGACCTCTATGGCTACACCTTC
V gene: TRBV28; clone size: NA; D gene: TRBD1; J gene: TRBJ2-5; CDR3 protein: CASSQTGTGKETQYF; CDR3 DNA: TGTGCCAGCAGCCAAACCGGGACAGGCAAGGAGACCCAGTACTTC